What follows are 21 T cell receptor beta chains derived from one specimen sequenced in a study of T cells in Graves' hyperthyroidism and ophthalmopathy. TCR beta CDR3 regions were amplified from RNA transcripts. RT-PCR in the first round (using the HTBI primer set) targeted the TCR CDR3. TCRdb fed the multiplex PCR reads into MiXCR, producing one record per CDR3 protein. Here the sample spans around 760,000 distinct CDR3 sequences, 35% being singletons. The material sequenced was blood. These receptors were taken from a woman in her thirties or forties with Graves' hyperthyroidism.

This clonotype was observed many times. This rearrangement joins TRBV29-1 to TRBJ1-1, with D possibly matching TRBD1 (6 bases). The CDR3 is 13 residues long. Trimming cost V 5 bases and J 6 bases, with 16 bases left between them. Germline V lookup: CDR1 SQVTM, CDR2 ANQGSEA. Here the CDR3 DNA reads TGCAGCGTTATGTCAGGGGTTATCGCTGAAGCTTTCTTT. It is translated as CSVMSGVIAEAFF.

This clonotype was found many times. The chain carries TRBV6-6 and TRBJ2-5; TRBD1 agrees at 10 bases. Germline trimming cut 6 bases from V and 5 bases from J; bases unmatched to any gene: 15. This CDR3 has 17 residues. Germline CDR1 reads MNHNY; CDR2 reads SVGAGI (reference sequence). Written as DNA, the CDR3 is TGTGCCAGCAGCCGCCAAGGACAGGGGGGTGGGTGGGAGACCCAGTACTTC. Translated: CASSRQGQGGGWETQYF.

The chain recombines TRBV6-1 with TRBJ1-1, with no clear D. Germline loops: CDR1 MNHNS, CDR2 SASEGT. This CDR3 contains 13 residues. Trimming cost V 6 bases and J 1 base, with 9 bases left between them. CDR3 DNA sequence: TGTGCCAGCAGCGGCTTTTGGAACACTGAAGCTTTCTTT. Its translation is CASSGFWNTEAFF.

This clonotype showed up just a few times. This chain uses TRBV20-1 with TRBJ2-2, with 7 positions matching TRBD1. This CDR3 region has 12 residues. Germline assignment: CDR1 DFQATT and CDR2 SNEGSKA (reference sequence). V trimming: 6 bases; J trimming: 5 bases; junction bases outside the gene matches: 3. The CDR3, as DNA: TGCAGTGCAACACAGGGGACCGGGGAGCTGTTTTTT. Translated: CSATQGTGELFF.

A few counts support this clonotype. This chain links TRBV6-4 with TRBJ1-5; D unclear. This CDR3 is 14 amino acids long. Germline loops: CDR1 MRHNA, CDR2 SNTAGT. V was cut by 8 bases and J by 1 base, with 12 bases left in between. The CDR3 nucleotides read TGTGCCAGCTCGCGGTACCCGAGCAATCAGCCCCAGCATTTT. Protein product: CASSRYPSNQPQHF.

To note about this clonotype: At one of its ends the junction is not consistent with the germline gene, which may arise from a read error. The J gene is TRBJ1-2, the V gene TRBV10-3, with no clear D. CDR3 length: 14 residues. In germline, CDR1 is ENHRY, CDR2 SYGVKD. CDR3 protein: CASSLSDYPYGYTF. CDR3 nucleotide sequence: TGTGCCAGCAGTTTATCCGACTATCCCTATGGCTACACCTTC.

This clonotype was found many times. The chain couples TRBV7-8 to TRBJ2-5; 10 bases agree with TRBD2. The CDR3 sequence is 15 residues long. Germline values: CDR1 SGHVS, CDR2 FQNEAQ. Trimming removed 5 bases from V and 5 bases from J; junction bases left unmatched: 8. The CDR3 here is CASSHLAGEGETQYF. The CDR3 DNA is TGTGCCAGCAGCCACCTAGCGGGGGAGGGGGAGACCCAGTACTTC.

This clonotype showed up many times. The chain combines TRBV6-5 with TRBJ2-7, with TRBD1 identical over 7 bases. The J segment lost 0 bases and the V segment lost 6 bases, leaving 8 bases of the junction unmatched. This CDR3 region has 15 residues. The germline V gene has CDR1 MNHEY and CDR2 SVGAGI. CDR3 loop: CASSIGQVNSYEQYF. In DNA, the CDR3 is TGTGCCAGCAGCATAGGACAGGTCAACTCCTACGAGCAGTACTTC.

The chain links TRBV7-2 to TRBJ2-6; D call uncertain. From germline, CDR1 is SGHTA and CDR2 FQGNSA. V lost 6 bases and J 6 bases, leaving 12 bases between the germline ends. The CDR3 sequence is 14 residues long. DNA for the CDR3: TGTGCCAGCAGATCCAGAGAAGCGGCCAACGTCCTGACTTTC. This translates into CASRSREAANVLTF.

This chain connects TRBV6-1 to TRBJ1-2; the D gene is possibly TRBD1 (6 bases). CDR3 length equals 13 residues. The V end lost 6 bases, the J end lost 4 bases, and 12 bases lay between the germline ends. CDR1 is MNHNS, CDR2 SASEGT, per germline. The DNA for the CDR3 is TGTGCCAGCAGGAAAGGGGGACCCTATGGCTACACCTTC. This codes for CASRKGGPYGYTF.

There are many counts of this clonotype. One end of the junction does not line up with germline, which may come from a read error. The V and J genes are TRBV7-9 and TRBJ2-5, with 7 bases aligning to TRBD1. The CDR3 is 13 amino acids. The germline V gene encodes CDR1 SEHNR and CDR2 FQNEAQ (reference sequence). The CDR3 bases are TGTGCCAGCAGCTTCGGACAGGAAGAGACCCAATACTTC. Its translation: CASSFGQEETQYF.

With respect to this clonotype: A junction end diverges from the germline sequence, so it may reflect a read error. As DNA, the CDR3 is TGTGCCAGCAGTTCCGGACAGGGGATTGGAAACGCCATATATTTT. Its protein product is CASSSGQGIGNAIYF. V gene TRBV9 combines with J gene TRBJ1-3; 9 bases agree with TRBD1. Per the germline V gene, CDR1 is SGDLS and CDR2 is YYNGEE. The CDR3 extends over 15 amino acids.

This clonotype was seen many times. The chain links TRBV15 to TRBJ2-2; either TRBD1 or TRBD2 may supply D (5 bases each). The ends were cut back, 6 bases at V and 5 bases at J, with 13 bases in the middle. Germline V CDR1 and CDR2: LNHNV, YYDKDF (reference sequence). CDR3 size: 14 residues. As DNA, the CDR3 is TGTGCCACCAGTCCGGGACCGACGACCGGGGAGCTGTTTTTT. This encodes CATSPGPTTGELFF. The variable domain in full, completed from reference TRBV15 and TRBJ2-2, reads DAMVIQNPRYQVTQFGKPVTLSCSQTLNHNVMYWYQQKSSQAPKLLFHYYDKDFNNEADTPDNFQSRRPNTSFCFLDIRSPGLGDTAMYLCATSPGPTTGELFFGEGSRLTVL.

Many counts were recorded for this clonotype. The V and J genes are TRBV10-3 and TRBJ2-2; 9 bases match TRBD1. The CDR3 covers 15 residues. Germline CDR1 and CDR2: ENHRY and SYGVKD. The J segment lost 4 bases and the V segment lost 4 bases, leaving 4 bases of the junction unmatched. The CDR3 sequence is CAISVGQGITGELFF. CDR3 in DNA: TGTGCCATCAGTGTGGGACAGGGAATCACCGGGGAGCTGTTTTTT.

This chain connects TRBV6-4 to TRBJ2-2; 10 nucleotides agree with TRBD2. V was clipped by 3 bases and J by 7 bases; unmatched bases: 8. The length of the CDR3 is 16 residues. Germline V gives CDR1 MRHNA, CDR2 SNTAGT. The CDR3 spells CASSESAASGSGELFF. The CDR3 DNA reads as TGTGCCAGCAGTGAATCGGCGGCTAGCGGGAGCGGGGAGCTGTTTTTT.

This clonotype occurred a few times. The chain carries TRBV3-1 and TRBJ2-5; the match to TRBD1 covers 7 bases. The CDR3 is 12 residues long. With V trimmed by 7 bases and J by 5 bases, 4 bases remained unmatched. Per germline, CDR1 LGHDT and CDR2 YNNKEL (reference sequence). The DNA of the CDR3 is TGTGCCAGCATAGCAGGGGGTGAGACCCAGTACTTC. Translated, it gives CASIAGGETQYF.

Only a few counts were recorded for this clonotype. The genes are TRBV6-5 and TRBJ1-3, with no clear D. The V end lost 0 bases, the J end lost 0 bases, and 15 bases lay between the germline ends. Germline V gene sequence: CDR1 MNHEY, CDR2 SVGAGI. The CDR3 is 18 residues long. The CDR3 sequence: CASSYSGSLGYSGNTIYF. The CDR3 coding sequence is TGTGCCAGCAGTTACTCGGGGTCATTGGGGTACTCTGGAAACACCATATATTTT.

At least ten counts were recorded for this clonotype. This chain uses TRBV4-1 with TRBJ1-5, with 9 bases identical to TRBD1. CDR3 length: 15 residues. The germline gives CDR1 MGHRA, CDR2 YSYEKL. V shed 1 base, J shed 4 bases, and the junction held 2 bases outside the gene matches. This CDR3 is CASSQAGQGNQPQHF. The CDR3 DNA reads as TGCGCCAGCAGCCAAGCGGGACAGGGTAATCAGCCCCAGCATTTT.

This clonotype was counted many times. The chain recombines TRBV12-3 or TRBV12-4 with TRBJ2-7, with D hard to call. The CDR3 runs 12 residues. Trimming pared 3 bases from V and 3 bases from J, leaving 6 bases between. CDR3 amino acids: CASSFSNYEQYF. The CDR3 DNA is TGTGCCAGCAGTTTTAGTAACTACGAGCAGTACTTC.

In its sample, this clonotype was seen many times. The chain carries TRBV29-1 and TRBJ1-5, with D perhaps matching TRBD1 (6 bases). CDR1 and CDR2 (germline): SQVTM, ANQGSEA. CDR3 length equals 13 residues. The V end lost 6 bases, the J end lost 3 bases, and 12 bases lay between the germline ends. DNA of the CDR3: TGCAGCGTGACACAGGGAATCAATCAGCCCCAGCATTTT. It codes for CSVTQGINQPQHF.

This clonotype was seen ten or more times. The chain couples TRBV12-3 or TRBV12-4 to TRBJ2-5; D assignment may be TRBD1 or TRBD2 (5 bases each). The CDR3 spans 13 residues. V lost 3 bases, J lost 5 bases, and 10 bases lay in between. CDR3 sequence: CASSFEGLETQYF. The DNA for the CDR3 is TGTGCCAGCAGTTTTGAGGGGTTGGAGACCCAGTACTTC.